This T cell receptor beta chain was profiled in a study of T cell responses to AZD1222 COVID-19 vaccine. Whole-study results and caveats: Two AZD1222 administrations were followed by greater Spike-specific TCR breadth and depth.

Concerning this clone: The antigen is unknown.

The table came from immunoSEQ multiplex PCR; TCRdb's copy has only in-frame clones and leaves some out. The data contain about 99,000 clones, about 89% of them singletons. The CDR3 contains 16 residues. The germline V gene has CDR1 LGHNA and CDR2 YSLEER. V lost 0 bases and J lost 7; bases outside the gene matches: 8. This rearrangement joins TRBV4-3 to TRBJ1-2; 10 nucleotides align to TRBD1. The sample in question was peripheral blood, obtained 28 days after the second AZD1222 dose. This TCR was sampled from an adult who received the AZD1222 COVID-19 vaccine. CDR3: CASSQDRWTGGFGYTF. CDR3 nucleotide sequence: TGCGCCAGCAGCCAAGATCGTTGGACAGGGGGGTTTGGCTACACCTTC.